This TCR beta chain was recovered during a study of shared clonotypes between healthy human individuals. The overall study: Researchers drew samples from two women and three men aged 18 to 49. Each donor's CD4 naive and CD4 memory cells filled three plates apiece, CD8 naive two, and CD8 memory one. Findings of the study overall: Relative to memory subsets, naive subsets generally showed larger estimated richness. In this cohort, only blood was sampled, and tissue repertoires likely differ.

Produced via immunoSEQ multiplex PCR; TCRdb's table is partial and in-frame only. The table shows around 2,000,000 clones, with 95% occurring only once. With respect to this clone: Its specificity is not known. The same CDR3 is also encoded by other DNA sequences in this sample.

The sequenced sample consisted of naive CD4+ T cells sorted from blood. The subset here: CD45RA+ positively selected. The TCR sequence derives from a man in his late teens or twenties in good health.

CDR3 DNA sequence: TGTGCCAGCTCCCCCGGGGACATCAATCAGCCCCAGCATTTT. Residues: CASSPGDINQPQHF. The V call is TRBV18, the J call TRBJ1-5; D is possibly TRBD1 (6 bases). V lost 6 bases, J lost 3 bases, and 12 bases lay in between. The CDR3 spans 14 residues. Germline CDR1 reads KGHSH; CDR2 reads LQKENI.